Described below is a single T cell receptor beta chain sequence and its context. The antigen is not known. The entry originates in a study of cytomegalovirus exposure and HLA in healthy donors. PCR used 60 Vbeta primers and 13 Jbeta primers. Clones were read by immunoSEQ multiplex PCR, and TCRdb kept only the in-frame ones, dropping some. The sample records 150,000 or so clones, around 79% being singletons. Study conclusions and caveats: Further analysis was carried out later, and it showed several of the most significant clusters appearing linked to common viral pathogens.

Germline loops: CDR1 SQVTM, CDR2 ANQGSEA. Trimming removed 5 bases from V and 4 bases from J; junction bases left unmatched: 9. CDR3 length: 14 amino acids. Sequencing was performed on PBMCs. The sequence was obtained from a woman in her 50s in good health and CMV-seropositive. This chain links TRBV29-1 with TRBJ1-2; 8 nucleotides align to TRBD1. The CDR3 spells CSVLPGQGAYGYTF. In nucleotides, the CDR3 is TGCAGCGTTCTACCCGGACAGGGAGCCTATGGCTACACCTTC.